This T cell receptor beta chain comes out of a study of T cells in localized non-small cell lung cancer. Details on this clone: Its antigen is as yet unknown.

Study results and limitations: Increased T cell density in blood showed an association with longer overall survival. Sequencing was limited to one tumor region, leaving the possibility of heterogeneity open. Adjacent lung tissue had a median roughly 52 of the top 100 clones found in the tumor.

The table came from immunoSEQ multiplex PCR; TCRdb's copy has only in-frame clones and leaves some out. The sample has over 30,000 clones, approximately 78% seen once. Germline CDR1 is SGHRS and CDR2 is YFSETQ. This CDR3 region has 13 residues. Germline trimming cut 3 bases from V and 3 bases from J; bases unmatched to any gene: 1. The rearrangement joins TRBV5-1 to TRBJ2-3, with 7 bases identical to TRBD1. The TCR comes from a male donor older than 55 with stage II squamous cell lung carcinoma. Sample: peripheral blood, taken before any cancer treatment. The CDR3, as DNA: TGCGCCAGCAGCTCACAGGGGACAGATACGCAGTATTTT. Its translation: CASSSQGTDTQYF.